Below, 18 T cell receptor beta chains from the same sample are listed, as sequenced in a study of blood T cells in healthy people across ages. Combining a sample-barcoded 5' primer with a J-beta primer mix, a second PCR ran for roughly 7 to 12 cycles. One entry per CDR3 protein, called by TCRdb with MiXCR from the 5' RACE reads. Of 710,000 or so distinct CDR3 sequences listed, approximately 30% are singletons. What was sequenced was blood. The origin of the receptors is a woman of 80 years or more in good health.

The rearrangement links TRBV11-2 to TRBJ2-5; tentative D call: TRBD2 (6 bases). V was shortened by 0 bases and J by 5 bases, with 10 bases between the two germline ends. The CDR3 length is 14 residues. Looked up from germline, CDR1 is SGHAT and CDR2 is FQNNGV. In DNA form, the CDR3 reads TGTGCCAGCAGCTTAGACGGGAGATCCGAGACCCAGTACTTC. It translates to CASSLDGRSETQYF.

This clonotype was counted only a few times. This chain joins TRBV6-5 and TRBJ1-1, with D hard to call. The CDR3 consists of 13 residues. Trimming took 4 bases from V and 1 from J, leaving 7 bases between them. Germline values: CDR1 MNHEY, CDR2 SVGAGI. The CDR3 loop is CASSWTPNTEAFF. Written as DNA, the CDR3 is TGTGCCAGCAGTTGGACGCCGAACACTGAAGCTTTCTTT.

As to this clonotype: A much larger clone lies one base from this, so it may be a read error. This chain uses TRBV11-3 with TRBJ2-3; TRBD1 agrees at 8 bases. Germline CDR1 reads SGHNT; CDR2 reads YENEEA. This CDR3 is 15 amino acids long. CDR3 in amino acids: CANSPSGGVTDTQYF. Here the CDR3 DNA reads TGTGCCAACAGCCCCTCAGGGGGCGTCACAGATACGCAGTATTTT.

The rearrangement links TRBV28 to TRBJ2-1; 9 bases fit TRBD1. Unmatched junction bases numbered 13, after V lost 6 bases and J lost 10 bases. The CDR3 runs 15 residues. Germline V CDR1 and CDR2: MDHEN, SYDVKM. The CDR3 DNA follows: TGTGCCAGCAGCCTATCGGGACAGGGCGGGGAGGAGCAGTTCTTC. The encoded protein is CASSLSGQGGEEQFF.

This clonotype came up many times. The V and J genes are TRBV5-1 and TRBJ1-1; the D gene is possibly TRBD1 (5 bases). The CDR3 sequence is 15 residues long. V lost 3 bases to trimming and J lost 0 bases, with 12 bases between them. Germline assignment: CDR1 SGHRS and CDR2 YFSETQ. DNA for the CDR3: TGCGCCAGCAGCTCTGGAGGGGCGGTGAACACTGAAGCTTTCTTT. It encodes CASSSGGAVNTEAFF.

In its sample, this clonotype was seen once. One base away lies a much larger clone, so this may be a sequencing read error. The chain joins TRBV6-1 to TRBJ1-5; D not resolved. This CDR3 is 13 amino acids long. Germline V gene lookup returns CDR1 MNHNS and CDR2 SASEGT. V gave up 2 bases and J gave up 6 bases, with 8 bases separating them. The CDR3 spells CASSESPGQPQHF. CDR3 coding DNA: TGTGCCAGCAGTGAATCCCCTGGTCAGCCCCAGCATTTT.

A word on this clonotype: Since a much larger clone is just one base distant, this may be a read error. V usage is TRBV3-1 and J usage is TRBJ2-5; D is ambiguous. Judging by the DNA end, TRBJ2-7 fits better; the J call may be wrong. Germline-derived CDR1 and CDR2 are LGHDT and YNNKEL (reference sequence). The CDR3 is 13 residues long. The DNA of the CDR3 is TGTGCCAACAGCCCCCCCGGTGGCAACGAGCAGTACTTC. Encoded protein: CANSPPGGNEQYF.

V usage is TRBV5-1 and J usage is TRBJ2-5; the D is unclear. Germline loops: CDR1 SGHRS, CDR2 YFSETQ. CDR3 length equals 13 residues. Trimming took 5 bases from V and 5 from J, leaving 13 bases between them. In DNA form, the CDR3 reads TGCGCCAGCAGGAGAAGTGAATTGGAGACCCAGTACTTC. Its translation: CASRRSELETQYF. Complete variable domain (other parts from reference TRBV5-1 and TRBJ2-5): KAGVTQTPRYLIKTRGQQVTLSCSPISGHRSVSWYQQTPGQGLQFLFEYFSETQRNKGNFPGRFSGRQFSNSRSEMNVSTLELGDSALYLCASRRSELETQYFGPGTRLLVL.

This clonotype was counted between two and nine times. V and J are TRBV19 and TRBJ1-1; TRBD1 is a possible D gene (5 bases). Trimming took 6 bases from V and 4 from J, leaving 15 bases between them. Germline loops: CDR1 LNHDA, CDR2 SQIVND (reference sequence). CDR3 length: 14 amino acids. In DNA, the CDR3 is TGTGCCAGTAGGAGGGGAGGTCGGGGCACTGAAGCTTTCTTT. The encoded protein is CASRRGGRGTEAFF.

This clonotype has a count of ten or more. The chain combines TRBV5-1 with TRBJ2-7; D is perhaps TRBD1 (6 bases). The CDR3 is 14 amino acids. The V end was cut by 0 bases, the J end by 2 bases, with 9 bases between. Germline CDR1 reads SGHRS; CDR2 reads YFSETQ. For the CDR3, the DNA is TGCGCCAGCAGCTTGGGGACAGACCCCTACGAGCAGTACTTC. This codes for CASSLGTDPYEQYF.

The chain is built from TRBV29-1 and TRBJ2-1; D is uncertain. Looked up from germline, CDR1 is SQVTM and CDR2 is ANQGSEA. The CDR3 is made up of 14 amino acids. Trimming took 5 bases from V and 6 from J, leaving 17 bases between them. Here the CDR3 DNA reads TGCAGCGTTCTAGAGACGGTAAGACCCAATGAGCAGTTCTTC. This sequence encodes CSVLETVRPNEQFF.

This clonotype has just a few counts. The rearrangement joins TRBV9 to TRBJ1-4; D gene uncertain. Between the trimmed V and J ends, which lost 3 bases and 8 bases, there was a span of 11 bases. The CDR3 totals 13 residues. Germline V gene sequence: CDR1 SGDLS, CDR2 YYNGEE. DNA of the CDR3: TGTGCCAGCAGCGCCCGCGTAGGGGAAAAACTGTTTTTT. It is translated as CASSARVGEKLFF. Together with reference TRBV9 and TRBJ1-4, the CDR3 gives the full variable domain: DSGVTQTPKHLITATGQRVTLRCSPRSGDLSVYWYQQSLDQGLQFLIQYYNGEERAKGNILERFSAQQFPDLHSELNLSSLELGDSALYFCASSARVGEKLFFGSGTQLSVL.

This clonotype was seen at least ten times. V and J are TRBV5-1 and TRBJ2-1, with 15 bases matching TRBD2. The V gene end was trimmed by 3 bases and the J gene end by 5 bases; junction bases not matched to a gene: 3. The CDR3 is 16 amino acids. The germline V gene has CDR1 SGHRS and CDR2 YFSETQ. The CDR3 nucleotides read TGCGCCAGCAGCTCGGGACTAGCGGGGGGCAACAATGAGCAGTTCTTC. This gives the protein CASSSGLAGGNNEQFF.

The chain recombines TRBV7-2 with TRBJ1-5, with unresolved D. The V and J ends lost 5 bases and 9 bases respectively, with 14 bases between them. Germline V gene lookup returns CDR1 SGHTA and CDR2 FQGNSA. The CDR3 sequence is 13 residues long. Written as DNA, the CDR3 is TGTGCCAGCAGCCCCTATGGGGTCGCGCCCCAGCATTTT. This translates into CASSPYGVAPQHF.

The J gene is TRBJ2-7, the V gene TRBV3-1; D remains unclear. TRBJ2-5 matches the DNA end more closely, so the J call is doubtful. The CDR3 runs to 14 residues. The germline gives CDR1 LGHDT, CDR2 YNNKEL (reference sequence). CDR3 residues: CASSQDPVLQTQYF. The CDR3 DNA follows: TGTGCCAGCAGCCAAGATCCGGTCCTCCAGACCCAGTACTTC.

This clonotype has at least ten counts. The J gene is TRBJ1-2, the V gene TRBV7-2; D gene ambiguous. This CDR3 comprises 12 residues. CDR1 and CDR2 (germline): SGHTA, FQGNSA. Trimming cost V 6 bases and J 7 bases, with 12 bases left between them. CDR3 loop: CASSPGILGYTF. DNA of the CDR3: TGTGCCAGCAGTCCGGGGATCCTTGGCTACACCTTC.

The V call is TRBV11-2, the J call TRBJ1-1, with D possibly matching TRBD1 (6 bases). The germline CDR1 and CDR2 sequences are SGHAT and FQNNGV. This CDR3 has 15 amino acids. V lost 2 bases and J lost 0, with 10 bases in between. This CDR3 reads CASSLQTGLNTEAFF. DNA of the CDR3: TGTGCCAGCAGCTTACAGACAGGCCTGAACACTGAAGCTTTCTTT.

This clonotype was observed many times. V and J are TRBV12-3 or TRBV12-4 and TRBJ2-7; TRBD1 agrees at 11 bases. The CDR3 is made up of 15 amino acids. The junction had 14 bases not matched to a gene; V was cut back by 7 bases and J by 9 bases. CDR3 in amino acids: CASNRGLGTGGGQYF. Written as DNA, the CDR3 is TGTGCCAGCAACCGGGGCCTGGGGACAGGGGGAGGGCAGTACTTC.